The 15 T cell receptor beta chains reported below all come from one sample, sequenced in a study of blood T cells in healthy people across ages. Sample-barcoded 5' priming and a J-beta primer mix drove a second PCR of 7 to 11 cycles. TCRdb reprocessed the 5' RACE reads via MiXCR and lists one record per CDR3 protein. The profile shows about a million distinct CDR3 sequences, 35% to 40% of them singletons. The sequenced material came from blood. All receptors derive from a man between 18 and 35 years old in good health.

The chain carries TRBV5-1 and TRBJ2-1; D is unclear. V was shortened by 2 bases and J by 9 bases, with 15 bases between the two germline ends. The CDR3 has 14 residues. CDR1 is SGHRS and CDR2 is YFSETQ in the germline V gene. The CDR3 spells CASSLGRSLGEQFF. The DNA for the CDR3 is TGCGCCAGCAGCTTAGGACGGTCCCTCGGTGAGCAGTTCTTC.

This clonotype has just a few counts. The V call is TRBV9, the J call TRBJ2-1; 15 bases align to TRBD2. Germline CDR1 and CDR2: SGDLS and YYNGEE. The CDR3 is 17 residues long. With V trimmed by 4 bases and J by 5 bases, 7 bases remained unmatched. CDR3 coding DNA: TGTGCCAGCAGCCCGGGACTAGCGGGGGGAATAAACAATGAGCAGTTCTTC. Encoded protein: CASSPGLAGGINNEQFF.

The CDR3: CSVVWGRLKGYTF. CDR3 sequence (DNA): TGCAGCGTTGTATGGGGCCGCCTGAAAGGCTACACCTTC. The chain combines TRBV29-1 with TRBJ1-2; the D gene is possibly TRBD1 (5 bases). V lost 4 bases, J lost 8 bases, and 17 bases lay in between. This CDR3 contains 13 residues. Germline loops: CDR1 SQVTM, CDR2 ANQGSEA.

This clonotype came up once. One end of the junction varies from germline; a read error may be responsible. The genes are TRBV4-3 and TRBJ1-2; no definite D call. Looked up from germline, CDR1 is LGHNA and CDR2 is YSLEER. CDR3 size: 16 residues. The CDR3 loop is CASSQDHGRSNCGYTF. CDR3 nucleotide sequence: TGCGCCAGCAGCCAAGATCATGGCAGGAGTAACTGTGGCTACACCTTC.

This clonotype was observed a few times. The gene calls are TRBV6-6 and TRBJ2-3, with 9 bases fitting TRBD1. Germline CDR1 is MNHNY and CDR2 is SVGAGI (reference sequence). Trimming removed 6 bases from V and 1 base from J; junction bases left unmatched: 8. This CDR3 has 16 amino acids. The CDR3 protein is CASSQNRDRGTDTQYF. The CDR3 DNA sequence: TGTGCCAGCAGCCAAAATCGGGACAGGGGCACAGATACGCAGTATTTT.

This chain connects TRBV6-2 or TRBV6-3 to TRBJ2-7, with 10 bases that match TRBD1. The CDR3 has 17 residues. Germline V gene data show CDR1 as MNHEY and CDR2 as SVGEGT. Trimming at V came to 6 bases and at J to 0 bases, leaving 11 bases not matched to a gene. Here the CDR3 reads CASSQSGQGPSSYEQYF. The CDR3 bases are TGTGCCAGCAGCCAATCGGGACAGGGGCCGAGCTCCTACGAGCAGTACTTC.

The chain recombines TRBV3-1 with TRBJ2-5; tentatively, D is TRBD1 or TRBD2 (6 bases each). The CDR3 loop spans 15 amino acids. The germline V gene encodes CDR1 LGHDT and CDR2 YNNKEL (reference sequence). V was trimmed by 3 bases and J by 4 bases, leaving 15 bases between them. The CDR3 loop reads CASSHLSGATETQYF. The DNA of the CDR3 is TGTGCCAGCAGCCATCTTTCGGGGGCCACAGAGACCCAGTACTTC.

This clonotype has more than one count but fewer than ten. The chain combines TRBV5-1 with TRBJ1-2; TRBD1 agrees at 10 bases. This CDR3 is built from 19 residues. From germline, CDR1 is SGHRS and CDR2 YFSETQ. Unmatched junction bases numbered 17, after V lost 4 bases and J lost 2 bases. CDR3 sequence (DNA): TGCGCCAGCAGCCTACATGGTCGGGACAGGGGACTACAGAACTATGGCTACACCTTC. It translates to CASSLHGRDRGLQNYGYTF.

This clonotype showed up just a few times. One end of the junction fails to match germline, which may point to a read error. The V and J genes are TRBV5-1 and TRBJ1-1; 8 nucleotides agree with TRBD1. The germline gives CDR1 SGHRS, CDR2 YFSETQ. The CDR3 runs to 14 residues. The CDR3 spells CACSSTGANTEAFF. The CDR3 DNA sequence: TGCGCCTGCAGCTCGACAGGGGCGAACACTGAAGCTTTCTTT.

This clonotype was observed a handful of times. V is TRBV20-1 and J is TRBJ1-5, with TRBD1 as a possible D gene (6 bases). The V and J ends lost 5 bases and 6 bases respectively, with 20 bases between them. The germline CDR1 and CDR2 sequences are DFQATT and SNEGSKA (reference sequence). The length of the CDR3 is 15 residues. Written as DNA, the CDR3 is TGCAGTGCTGACGAGAAGACAGGATCCCCTCAGCCCCAGCATTTT. It encodes CSADEKTGSPQPQHF.

The rearrangement uses TRBV19 and TRBJ1-2; tentative D call: TRBD1 (5 bases). The germline V and J ends were trimmed by 5 bases and 3 bases, with 13 bases remaining between them. This CDR3 has 14 amino acids. Germline values: CDR1 LNHDA, CDR2 SQIVND (reference sequence). CDR3 region: CASSSTETHYGYTF. For the CDR3, the DNA is TGTGCCAGTAGTTCGACAGAGACTCACTATGGCTACACCTTC. Supplemented by reference TRBV19 and TRBJ1-2, the full variable domain reads DGGITQSPKYLFRKEGQNVTLSCEQNLNHDAMYWYRQDPGQGLRLIYYSQIVNDFQKGDIAEGYSVSREKKESFPLTVTSAQKNPTAFYLCASSSTETHYGYTFGSGTRLTVV.

This clonotype came up a few times. The chain is built from TRBV20-1 and TRBJ2-3; 8 nucleotides match TRBD2. The CDR3 spans 17 residues. The trim removed 3 bases at V and 0 bases at J, leaving 11 bases unmatched. Germline assignment: CDR1 DFQATT and CDR2 SNEGSKA (reference sequence). The CDR3 is CSASLTRGGSSTDTQYF. CDR3 in DNA: TGCAGTGCTAGCCTCACCCGGGGGGGATCTAGCACAGATACGCAGTATTTT.

This clonotype was picked up a small number of times. This chain uses TRBV4-2 with TRBJ2-3, with a tentative D call TRBD1 (6 bases). The CDR3 spans 13 residues. Germline values: CDR1 LGHNA, CDR2 YNFKEQ. Trimming removed 2 bases from V and 5 bases from J, with 8 bases in between. Here the CDR3 reads CASSQQTGDTQYF. In nucleotides, the CDR3 is TGTGCCAGCAGCCAACAGACAGGAGATACGCAGTATTTT.

This clonotype was counted many times. This chain connects TRBV9 to TRBJ1-6; 10 bases are shared with TRBD1. V dropped 2 bases and J dropped 7; count of bases not matched to a gene: 3. The CDR3 loop spans 15 amino acids. Germline-derived CDR1 and CDR2 are SGDLS and YYNGEE. The CDR3 loop is CASSVGTGANSPLHF. In DNA form, the CDR3 reads TGTGCCAGCAGCGTCGGGACAGGGGCGAATTCACCCCTCCACTTT.

This sequence joins TRBV7-9 and TRBJ1-6, with D unclear. V lost 4 bases, J lost 3 bases, and 10 bases lay in between. Germline V lookup: CDR1 SEHNR, CDR2 FQNEAQ (reference sequence). There are 15 residues in the CDR3. The CDR3 region has the DNA TGTGCCAGCAGCTCGGGGAATAACTATAATTCACCCCTCCACTTT. Amino acids: CASSSGNNYNSPLHF.